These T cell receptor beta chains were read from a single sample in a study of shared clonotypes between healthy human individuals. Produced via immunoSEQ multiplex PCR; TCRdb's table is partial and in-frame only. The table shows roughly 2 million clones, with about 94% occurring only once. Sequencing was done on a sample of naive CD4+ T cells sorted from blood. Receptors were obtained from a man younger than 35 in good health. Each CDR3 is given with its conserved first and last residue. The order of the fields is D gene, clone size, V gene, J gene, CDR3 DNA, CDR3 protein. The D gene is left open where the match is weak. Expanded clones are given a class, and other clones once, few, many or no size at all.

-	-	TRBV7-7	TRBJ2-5	TGTGCTAGCAGCTTTAACGGAGATCAAGAGACCCAGTACTTC	CASSFNGDQETQYF
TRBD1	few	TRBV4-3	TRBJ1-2	TGCGCCAGCAGTCCGGACAGGGCTAACTATGGCTACACCTTC	CASSPDRANYGYTF
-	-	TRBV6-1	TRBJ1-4	TGTGCCAGCAGTGAAGGGACGGTGGGTGAAAAACTGTTTTTT	CASSEGTVGEKLFF
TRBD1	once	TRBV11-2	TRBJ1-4	TGTGCCAGCAGCTCCGGACAGGGGGCAATGGCAACTAATGAAAAACTGTTTTTT	CASSSGQGAMATNEKLFF
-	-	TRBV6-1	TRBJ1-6	TGTGCCAGCAGGGGAGTAGAGGGTCCAGGTTCACCCCTCCACTTT	CASRGVEGPGSPLHF
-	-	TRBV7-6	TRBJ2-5	TGTGCCAGCAGCATGGGTAACACCGGTGAGGAGACCCAGTACTTC	CASSMGNTGEETQYF
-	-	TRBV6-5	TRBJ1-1	TGTGCCAGCAGTTACTCCCCAGGGGAAGCTTTCTTT	CASSYSPGEAFF
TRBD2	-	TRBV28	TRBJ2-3	TGTGCCAGCAGTTCTGGACTAGCGGGAACCACAGATACGCAGTATTTT	CASSSGLAGTTDTQYF
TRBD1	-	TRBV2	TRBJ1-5	TGTGCCAGCAGCCAAAGGGGACAGGGGAATCAGCCCCAGCATTTT	CASSQRGQGNQPQHF
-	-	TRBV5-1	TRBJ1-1	TGCGCCAGCACAAGTACCTTGAACACTGAAGCTTTCTTT	CASTSTLNTEAFF
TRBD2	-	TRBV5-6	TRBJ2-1	TGTGCCAGCAGCTCAGCGGGAGCCCCAAGGTCCTACAATGAGCAGTTCTTC	CASSSAGAPRSYNEQFF
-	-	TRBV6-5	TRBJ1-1	TGTGCCAGCAGTTACGGCCAGCCCAGCACTGAAGCTTTCTTT	CASSYGQPSTEAFF
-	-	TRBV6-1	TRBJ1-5	TGTGCCAGCGGGGTACTCTATAGCAATCAGCCCCAGCATTTT	CASGVLYSNQPQHF
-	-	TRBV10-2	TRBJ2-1	TGCGCCAGCAGTGAGGCGATTACGTCCTACAATGAGCAGTTCTTC	CASSEAITSYNEQFF
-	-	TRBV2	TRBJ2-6	TGTGCCAGCAGTGAGGTCCCCTCTGGGGCCAACGTCCTGACTTTC	CASSEVPSGANVLTF
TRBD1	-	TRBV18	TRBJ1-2	TGTGCCAGCTCCTCAGGGGGGACAGGGGCGACGGATGGCTACACCTTC	CASSSGGTGATDGYTF
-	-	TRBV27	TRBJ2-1	TGTGCCAGCACCCCTGGGGTCCCCTACAATGAGCAGTTCTTC	CASTPGVPYNEQFF
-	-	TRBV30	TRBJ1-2	TGTGCCTTTTCGCCCGGGTTCGGCTATGGCTACACCTTC	CAFSPGFGYGYTF
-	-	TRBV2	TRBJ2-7	TGTGCCAGCAGTGAAGTAAACGGCTACGAGCAGTACTTC	CASSEVNGYEQYF
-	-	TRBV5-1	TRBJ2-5	TGCGCCAGCACCCTTGGACAGGGAGGGCAAGAGACCCAGTACTTC	CASTLGQGGQETQYF
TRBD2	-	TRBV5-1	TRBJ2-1	TGCGCCAGCAGGCCCTTAGCGGGGGAGCACAATGAGCAGTTCTTC	CASRPLAGEHNEQFF
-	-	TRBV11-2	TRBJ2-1	TGTGCCAGCGGGGTTCTCAGCTCCTACAATGAGCAGTTCTTC	CASGVLSSYNEQFF
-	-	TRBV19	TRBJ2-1	TGTGCCAGTAGTATAGTTGGGGACAATGAGCAGTTCTTC	CASSIVGDNEQFF
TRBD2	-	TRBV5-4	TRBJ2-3	TGTGCCAGCAGCTCGGGACTAGCGGGAGGGCCGGACGGGCAGTATTTT	CASSSGLAGGPDGQYF
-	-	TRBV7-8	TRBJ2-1	TGTGCCAGCAGCTTAGGGTTCCTCTACAATGAGCAGTTCTTC	CASSLGFLYNEQFF
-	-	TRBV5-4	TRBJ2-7	TGTGCCAGCAGCTTGCGCAAGTCCTACGAGCAGTACTTC	CASSLRKSYEQYF
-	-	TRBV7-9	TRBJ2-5	TGTGCCAGCAGTCTACGGGGGACGGTGGAGACCCAGTACTTC	CASSLRGTVETQYF
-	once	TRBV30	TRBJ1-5	TGTGCCTGGAGTTCTCCAGGGAGTAGCAATCAGCCCCAGCATTTT	CAWSSPGSSNQPQHF
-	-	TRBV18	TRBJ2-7	TGTGCCAGCTCACCTCTCCAGGGAGCCTACGAGCAGTACTTC	CASSPLQGAYEQYF
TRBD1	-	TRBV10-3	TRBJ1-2	TGTGCCATCAGTGCGTTACAGGGGGGCTATGGCTACACCTTC	CAISALQGGYGYTF
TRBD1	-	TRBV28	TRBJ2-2	TGTGCCAGCAGCCTTCGGACAGGGGGGAACACCGGGGAGCTGTTTTTT	CASSLRTGGNTGELFF
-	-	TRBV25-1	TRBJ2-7	TGTGCCAGCAGTGAATTAAGCGGCCAAGGGGTGAAGCAGTACTTC	CASSELSGQGVKQYF
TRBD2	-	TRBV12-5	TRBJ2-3	TGTGCTAGTGGTGGGACTAGCCGCACAGATACGCAGTATTTT	CASGGTSRTDTQYF
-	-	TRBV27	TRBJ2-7	TGTGCCAGCAGCCTTCCGGGGAGGGGGGAGCAGTACTTC	CASSLPGRGEQYF
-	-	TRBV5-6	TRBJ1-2	TGTGCCAGCAGGCGGACGGATGGCTACACCTTC	CASRRTDGYTF
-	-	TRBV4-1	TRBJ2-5	TGCGCCAGCAGCCAAGATAGGGGGTGGGGTCAAGAGACCCAGTACTTC	CASSQDRGWGQETQYF
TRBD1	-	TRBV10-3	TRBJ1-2	TGTGCCATCAATAGACAGGGCTATGGCTACACCTTC	CAINRQGYGYTF
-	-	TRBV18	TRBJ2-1	TGTGCCAGCTCACCACCGGCAGGATTAGTTGAGCAGTTCTTC	CASSPPAGLVEQFF
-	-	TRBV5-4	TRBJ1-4	TGTGCCAGCAGCTTGGTTGGCGGAGATAATGAAAAACTGTTTTTT	CASSLVGGDNEKLFF
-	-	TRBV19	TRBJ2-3	TGTGCCAGTAGTGTAGGCTGGTCCACAGATACGCAGTATTTT	CASSVGWSTDTQYF
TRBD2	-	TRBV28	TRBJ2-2	TGTGCCAGCAGTTTTGAATGGGGGAGGGAGAACACCGGGGAGCTGTTTTTT	CASSFEWGRENTGELFF
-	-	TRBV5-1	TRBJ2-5	TGCGCCAGCAGCTTGGCCGGAGGCGGCCAAGAGACCCAGTACTTC	CASSLAGGGQETQYF
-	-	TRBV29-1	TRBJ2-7	TGCAGCGCCGGGGGACAGAACTTAGCGGGATTAATCGACGAGCAGTACTTC	CSAGGQNLAGLIDEQYF
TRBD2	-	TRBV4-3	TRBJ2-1	TGCGCCAGCAGCCCTGCTGGCGGGAGGCTAGAAGAGCAGTTCTTC	CASSPAGGRLEEQFF
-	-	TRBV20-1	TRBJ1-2	TGCAGTGCTAGTGTCGATTATGGCTACACCTTC	CSASVDYGYTF
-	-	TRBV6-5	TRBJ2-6	TGTGCCAGCAGTCCCCTCTCTGGGGCCAACGTCCTGACTTTC	CASSPLSGANVLTF
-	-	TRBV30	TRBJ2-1	TGTGCCTGGCGGGGTAGGCCCTACAATGAGCAGTTCTTC	CAWRGRPYNEQFF
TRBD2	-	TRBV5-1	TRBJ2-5	TGCGCCAGCAGCTCAGTGACTAGCGGGGTGGTAGAGACCCAGTACTTC	CASSSVTSGVVETQYF
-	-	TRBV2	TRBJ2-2	TGTGCCAGCAGAGGACTCCCGTCTGCCGGGGAGCTGTTTTTT	CASRGLPSAGELFF
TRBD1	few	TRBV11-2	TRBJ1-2	TGTGCCAGCAGCTTGGACAGGCTCGGAGGCTATGGCTACACCTTC	CASSLDRLGGYGYTF
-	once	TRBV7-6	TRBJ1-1	TGTGCCAGCAGCTTTCGACCCCCAGGGAACTCAGAGAACACTGAAGCTTTCTTT	CASSFRPPGNSENTEAFF
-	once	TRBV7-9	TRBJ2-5	TGTGCCAGCAGCTTAGGGGCCTACCAAGAGACCCAGTACTTC	CASSLGAYQETQYF